This T cell receptor (beta chain) was documented in a study of T cell changes during pregnancy in multiple sclerosis (dated by TCRdb to between 2019 and 2020). In terms of the full investigation: The study looked at changes in the T cell repertoire across pregnancy in women with multiple sclerosis.

The library was prepared using the immunoSEQ multiplex PCR assay. The table comes from immuneACCESS by way of TCRdb, which keeps in-frame sequences with V and J called. Part of the clones is missing from these tables; in studies checked, under half for an unresolved V gene and the rest for unknown reasons. In this sample the table shows under 40,000 clones, 90% of which occur a single time. Together, the top ten hold 9.5% to 12% of the sample. Regarding this clone: Its antigen is still unknown. The input lacks base qualities; no much larger clone sits a single base away.

The source of this sequence is a female donor with multiple sclerosis, enrolled in a pregnancy study. This specimen was CD8+ T cells from peripheral blood mononuclear cells, taken before pregnancy.

The nucleotide sequence is given as TGTGCCAGCAGCCCTCGAACTAGCGGGGGGCGGGACGAGCAGTACTTC. This translates into CASSPRTSGGRDEQYF. The V and J segments used are TRBV4-2 and TRBJ2-7, with 12 middle bases fitting TRBD2. The CDR3, cysteine through phenylalanine, is 16 amino acids long. Only the CDR3 part of the read is kept: 48 bases, read in frame from the first base. CDR1 and CDR2, looked up from the germline V gene, are LGHNA and YNFKEQ. Unmatched junction bases come to 9, with V trimmed by 4 bases and J by 5 bases.